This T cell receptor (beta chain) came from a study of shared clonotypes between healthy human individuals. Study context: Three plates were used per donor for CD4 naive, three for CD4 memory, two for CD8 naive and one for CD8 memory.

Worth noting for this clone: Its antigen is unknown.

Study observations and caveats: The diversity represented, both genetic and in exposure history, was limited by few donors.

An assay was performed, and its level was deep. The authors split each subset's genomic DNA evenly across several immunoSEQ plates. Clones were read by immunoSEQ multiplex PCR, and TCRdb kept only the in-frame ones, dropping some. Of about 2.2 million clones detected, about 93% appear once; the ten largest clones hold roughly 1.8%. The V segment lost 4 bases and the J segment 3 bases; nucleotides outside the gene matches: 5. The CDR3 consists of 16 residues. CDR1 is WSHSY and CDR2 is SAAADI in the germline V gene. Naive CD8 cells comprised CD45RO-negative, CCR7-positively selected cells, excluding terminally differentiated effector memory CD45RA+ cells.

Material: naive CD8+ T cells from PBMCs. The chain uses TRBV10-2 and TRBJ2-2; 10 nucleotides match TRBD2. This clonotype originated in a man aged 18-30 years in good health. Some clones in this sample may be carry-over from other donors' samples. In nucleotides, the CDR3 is TGCGCCAGCAGTGGCCCTAGCGGGAGAGACACCGGGGAGCTGTTTTTT. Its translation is CASSGPSGRDTGELFF.